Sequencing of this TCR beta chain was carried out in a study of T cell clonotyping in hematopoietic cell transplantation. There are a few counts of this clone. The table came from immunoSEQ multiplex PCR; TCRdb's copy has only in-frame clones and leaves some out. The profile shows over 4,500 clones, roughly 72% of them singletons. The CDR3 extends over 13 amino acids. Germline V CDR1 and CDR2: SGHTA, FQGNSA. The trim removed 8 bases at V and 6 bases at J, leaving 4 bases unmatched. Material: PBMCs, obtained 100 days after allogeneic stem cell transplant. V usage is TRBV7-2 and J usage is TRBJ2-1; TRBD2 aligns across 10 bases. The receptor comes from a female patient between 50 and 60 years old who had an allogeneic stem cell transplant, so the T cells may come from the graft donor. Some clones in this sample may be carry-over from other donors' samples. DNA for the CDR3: TGTGCCAGCGAGGTAGCGGGAGGCAATGAGCAGTTCTTC. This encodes CASEVAGGNEQFF.